One and the same sample provided the 3 T cell receptor beta chains below, sequenced in a study of coeliac disease. Sequencing was performed with immunoSEQ multiplex PCR; in TCRdb, only in-frame clones are kept and a portion is missing. The sample carries roughly 4,500 clones, around 74% recorded once. Sequencing was done on a sample of lamina propria lymphocytes from the gut. These receptors all come from a woman aged 18-29 years with active celiac disease.

The chain links TRBV7-2 to TRBJ2-1, with 10 nucleotides matching TRBD2. Germline CDR1 SGHTA, CDR2 FQGNSA. This CDR3 is 16 amino acids long. V dropped 7 bases and J dropped 5; count of bases not matched to a gene: 11. CDR3: CASTQPGLAVDNEQFF. The CDR3 DNA reads as TGTGCCAGCACCCAGCCCGGACTAGCGGTAGACAATGAGCAGTTCTTC.

This clone was picked up one time. This sequence joins TRBV4-2 and TRBJ2-3; TRBD2 is a possible D gene (6 bases). Germline lookup yields CDR1 LGHNA and CDR2 YNFKEQ. The CDR3 is 16 amino acids. V lost 0 bases, J lost 6 bases, and 16 bases lay in between. DNA for the CDR3: TGTGCCAGCAGCCAAGATCAAGGACTACCTCGGGATACGCAGTATTTT. Translated, it gives CASSQDQGLPRDTQYF.

The gene calls are TRBV28 and TRBJ2-3; the match to TRBD2 covers 13 bases. V was pared by 5 bases and J by 3 bases, with 11 bases of the junction left unmatched. Germline-derived CDR1 and CDR2 are MDHEN and SYDVKM. CDR3 size: 18 residues. CDR3 region: CASSPSGTSGASTDTQYF. CDR3 DNA: TGTGCCAGCAGTCCCTCCGGGACTAGCGGGGCGAGTACAGATACGCAGTATTTT.